One and the same sample provided the 14 T cell receptor beta chains below, sequenced in a study of beta chain features in type 1 diabetes (dated by TCRdb to about 2018). The full study reports these points: A moderate but significant shortening of TCRB CDR3 length was observed in type 1 diabetes patients in all four CD4+ subsets.

The antigens these receptors bind are not known. Library prep was done by the immunoSEQ multiplex PCR assay. All of the isolated RNA was reverse transcribed with the High Capacity cDNA Reverse Transcription Kit, so expressed TCRB transcripts were sequenced. TCRdb limited this immuneACCESS table to in-frame rearrangements with V and J called. A share of clones is missing; checked studies link under half to unresolved V genes, and the rest is unexplained. For this sample there are about 710,000 clones; over 13% appear just once. Together, the top ten hold roughly 0.04% of the sample. Sequencing input: naive CD4+ T cells from blood. In light of the paper, this sample's cell subset or site label describes: true naive CD4+ T cells. The receptor source for this set is a man younger than 35 with type 1 diabetes.

In this sample, this clone turned up a few times. V is TRBV7-9 and J is TRBJ2-2; TRBD1 is a possible D gene (6 bases). V was trimmed by 11 bases and J by 2 bases, leaving 12 bases between them. The length of the CDR3 is 13 residues. Germline loops: CDR1 SEHNR, CDR2 FQNEAQ (reference sequence). CDR3 sequence reads: CAGRGSNTGELFF. The CDR3 DNA reads TGTGCCGGTAGGGGGTCTAACACCGGGGAGCTGTTTTTT.

This clone was picked up a small number of times. The chain is built from TRBV7-2 and TRBJ2-5; the D is unclear. CDR1 and CDR2 (germline): SGHTA, FQGNSA. Deletions cut 4 bases from V and 5 bases from J, with 14 bases between. CDR3 length: 14 residues. The CDR3 loop is CASSSWTPPETQYF. The CDR3 DNA sequence: TGTGCCAGCAGCTCGTGGACGCCGCCGGAGACCCAGTACTTC.

This clone was observed a handful of times. The rearrangement links TRBV7-9 to TRBJ2-5, with 8 bases identical to TRBD1. CDR1 is SEHNR and CDR2 is FQNEAQ in the germline V gene (reference sequence). CDR3 size: 15 residues. V dropped 4 bases and J dropped 5; count of bases not matched to a gene: 9. The CDR3 nucleotides read TGTGCCAGCAGCTCGTACCGACAGGGGAGGGAGACCCAGTACTTC. Residues: CASSSYRQGRETQYF.

V usage is TRBV28 and J usage is TRBJ2-5; D is undetermined. The CDR3 extends over 14 amino acids. Germline V lookup: CDR1 MDHEN, CDR2 SYDVKM. V shed 3 bases and J shed 1 base, with 9 bases lying between them. The CDR3 nucleotides are TGTGCCAGCAGTTTGGCCCGATCCCAAGAGACCCAGTACTTC. Protein product: CASSLARSQETQYF.

This clone has just a few counts. The chain carries TRBV7-2 and TRBJ2-3, with TRBD2 matching over 12 bases. V was pared by 5 bases and J by 2 bases, with 8 bases of the junction left unmatched. Germline loops: CDR1 SGHTA, CDR2 FQGNSA. This CDR3 spans 17 amino acids. CDR3 DNA: TGTGCCAGCAGCCCCCGACTAGCGGGGGTGTCCACAGATACGCAGTATTTT. It is translated as CASSPRLAGVSTDTQYF. Combining the CDR3 with reference TRBV7-2 and TRBJ2-3 gives the whole variable domain GAGVSQSPSNKVTEKGKDVELRCDPISGHTALYWYRQSLGQGLEFLIYFQGNSAPDKSGLPSDRFSAERTGGSVSTLTIQRTQQEDSAVYLCASSPRLAGVSTDTQYFGPGTRLTVL.

DNA for the CDR3: TGTGCCAGCAGCTTAGGAGGATCGGGGGATGGCAATCAGCCCCAGCATTTT. This translates into CASSLGGSGDGNQPQHF. The chain joins TRBV7-2 to TRBJ1-5; the D gene is possibly TRBD1 (5 bases). Trimming removed 1 base at V and 2 bases at J, with 15 bases between. Germline-derived CDR1 and CDR2 are SGHTA and FQGNSA. The CDR3 runs to 17 residues.

The V gene is TRBV19, the J gene TRBJ2-7, with a weak D call TRBD1 (6 bases). Trimming pared 3 bases from V and 6 bases from J, leaving 15 bases between. This CDR3 is built from 14 residues. Germline lookup yields CDR1 LNHDA and CDR2 SQIVND (reference sequence). The DNA of the CDR3 is TGTGCCAGTAGTATGGGAGACAGGTATGGCGAGCAGTACTTC. This gives the protein CASSMGDRYGEQYF.

This clone was seen a handful of times. The rearrangement links TRBV28 to TRBJ2-4; TRBD2 agrees at 7 bases. With 7 bases clipped from V and 7 bases from J, the junction kept 10 bases outside the gene matches. The CDR3 covers 14 residues. Germline CDR1 MDHEN, CDR2 SYDVKM. CDR3 protein: CASTLGGNGNIQYF. The CDR3 DNA is TGTGCCAGCACCTTGGGAGGGAATGGGAACATTCAGTACTTC.

The V and J genes are TRBV11-1 and TRBJ2-7; D tentatively fits TRBD1 or TRBD2 (5 bases each). The ends were cut back, 7 bases at V and 0 bases at J, with 16 bases in the middle. The V gene's germline CDR1 is SGHAT and CDR2 FQDESV (reference sequence). This CDR3 comprises 15 residues. The CDR3 is CASTRGGDGSYEQYF. In DNA form, the CDR3 reads TGTGCCAGCACCAGAGGTGGGGACGGCTCCTACGAGCAGTACTTC.

The chain combines TRBV6-5 with TRBJ2-3; no clear D. Germline lookup yields CDR1 MNHEY and CDR2 SVGAGI. The CDR3 runs to 15 residues. V dropped 0 bases and J dropped 2 bases, with 9 bases sitting between them. The CDR3: CASSYSSWDTDTQYF. The CDR3 nucleotides read TGTGCCAGCAGTTACTCGTCATGGGACACAGATACGCAGTATTTT.

The chain is built from TRBV27 and TRBJ2-3; D is uncertain. The V and J ends lost 0 bases and 0 bases respectively, with 19 bases between them. The CDR3 loop spans 19 amino acids. Germline lookup yields CDR1 MNHEY and CDR2 SMNVEV (reference sequence). The CDR3 nucleotides are TGTGCCAGCAGTTTATCGGGCTATGACACATACCTTAGCACAGATACGCAGTATTTT. Residues: CASSLSGYDTYLSTDTQYF.

DNA of the CDR3: TGTGCCACCAGCAGAGATCGGAATGAGGGCTACACCTTC. This sequence encodes CATSRDRNEGYTF. The chain is built from TRBV15 and TRBJ1-2; D gene unclear. Trimming shortened V by 0 bases and J by 8 bases, and 10 bases separated the two germline ends. CDR1 is LNHNV, CDR2 YYDKDF, per germline (reference sequence). CDR3 length: 13 residues.

The sample holds a few counts of this clone. The rearrangement joins TRBV29-1 to TRBJ2-1; TRBD1 agrees at 7 bases. V lost 4 bases, J lost 4 bases, and 7 bases stayed unmatched. Germline V gene lookup returns CDR1 SQVTM and CDR2 ANQGSEA. This CDR3 is 14 amino acids long. The CDR3 reads CSVASDRAYNEQFF. CDR3 coding DNA: TGCAGCGTTGCCTCCGACAGGGCTTACAATGAGCAGTTCTTC.

V usage is TRBV18 and J usage is TRBJ2-1; 7 bases are a match to TRBD2. V dropped 2 bases and J dropped 5; count of bases not matched to a gene: 6. Germline V gene sequence: CDR1 KGHSH, CDR2 LQKENI. This CDR3 contains 15 residues. The CDR3, as DNA: TGTGCCAGCTCACCATCTAGCGGAGAAGACAATGAGCAGTTCTTC. Residues: CASSPSSGEDNEQFF. Based on the CDR3 plus reference TRBV18 and TRBJ2-1, the full variable domain is NAGVMQNPRHLVRRRGQEARLRCSPMKGHSHVYWYRQLPEEGLKFMVYLQKENIIDESGMPKERFSAEFPKEGPSILRIQQVVRGDSAAYFCASSPSSGEDNEQFFGPGTRLTVL.